This TCR beta chain appears in the sequencing data of a study of T cell changes during pregnancy in multiple sclerosis. The CDR3 length is 15 residues. Deletions cut 0 bases from V and 3 bases from J, with 11 bases between. From germline, CDR1 is WNHNN and CDR2 SYGVQD (reference sequence). The method was immunoSEQ multiplex PCR; TCRdb's version includes in-frame clones alone and lacks a portion of them. The table records 30,000 to 40,000 clones, 91% of them present only once. This receptor was obtained from a female donor with multiple sclerosis, enrolled in a pregnancy study. The chain employs TRBV10-1 and TRBJ1-1; D might be TRBD1 (6 bases). The material sequenced was CD8+ T cells from peripheral blood mononuclear cells, taken in the second trimester of pregnancy. This CDR3 is CASSESLGQDTEAFF. The CDR3 DNA reads TGCGCCAGCAGTGAGTCGCTGGGACAAGACACTGAAGCTTTCTTT.